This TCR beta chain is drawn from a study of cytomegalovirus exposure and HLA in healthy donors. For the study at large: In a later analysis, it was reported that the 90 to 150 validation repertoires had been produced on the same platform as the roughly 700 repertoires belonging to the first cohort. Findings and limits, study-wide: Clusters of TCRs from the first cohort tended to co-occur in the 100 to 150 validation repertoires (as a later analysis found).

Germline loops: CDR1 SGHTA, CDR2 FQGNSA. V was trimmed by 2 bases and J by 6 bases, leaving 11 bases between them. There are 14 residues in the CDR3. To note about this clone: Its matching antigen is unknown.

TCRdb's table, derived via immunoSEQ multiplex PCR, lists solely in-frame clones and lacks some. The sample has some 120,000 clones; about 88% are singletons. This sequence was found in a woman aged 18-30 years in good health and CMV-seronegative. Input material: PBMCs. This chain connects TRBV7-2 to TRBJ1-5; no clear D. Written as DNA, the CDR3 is TGTGCCAGCAGCTTATATTCGGGTAGTCAGCCCCAGCATTTT. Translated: CASSLYSGSQPQHF.